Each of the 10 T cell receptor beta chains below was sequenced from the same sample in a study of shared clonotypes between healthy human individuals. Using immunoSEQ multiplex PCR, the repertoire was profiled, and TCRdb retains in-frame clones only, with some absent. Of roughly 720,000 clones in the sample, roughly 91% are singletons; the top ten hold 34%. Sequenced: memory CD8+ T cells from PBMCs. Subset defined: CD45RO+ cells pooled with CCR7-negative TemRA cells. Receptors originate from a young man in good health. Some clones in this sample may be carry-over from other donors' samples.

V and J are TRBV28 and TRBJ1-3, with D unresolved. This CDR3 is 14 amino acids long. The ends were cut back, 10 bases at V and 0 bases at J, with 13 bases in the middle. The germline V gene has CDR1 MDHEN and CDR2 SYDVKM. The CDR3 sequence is CATTDIVSGNTIYF. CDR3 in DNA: TGTGCCACCACTGACATCGTCTCTGGAAACACCATATATTTT. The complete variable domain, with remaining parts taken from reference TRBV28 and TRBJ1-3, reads DVKVTQSSRYLVKRTGEKVFLECVQDMDHENMFWYRQDPGLGLRLIYFSYDVKMKEKGDIPEGYSVSREKKERFSLILESASTNQTSMYLCATTDIVSGNTIYFGEGSWLTVV.

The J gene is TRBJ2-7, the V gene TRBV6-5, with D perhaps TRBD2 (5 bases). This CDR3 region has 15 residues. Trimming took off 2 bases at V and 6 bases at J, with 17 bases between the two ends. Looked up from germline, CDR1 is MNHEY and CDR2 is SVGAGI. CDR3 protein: CASSYVEGSLREQYF. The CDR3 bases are TGTGCCAGCAGTTACGTCGAGGGTTCATTACGCGAGCAGTACTTC.

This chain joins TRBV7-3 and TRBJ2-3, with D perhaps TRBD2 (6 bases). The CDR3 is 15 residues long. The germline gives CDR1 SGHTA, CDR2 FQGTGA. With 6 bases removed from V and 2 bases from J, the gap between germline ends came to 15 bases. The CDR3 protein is CASRKDYGVTDTQYF. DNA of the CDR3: TGTGCCAGCAGGAAGGACTACGGAGTCACAGATACGCAGTATTTT.

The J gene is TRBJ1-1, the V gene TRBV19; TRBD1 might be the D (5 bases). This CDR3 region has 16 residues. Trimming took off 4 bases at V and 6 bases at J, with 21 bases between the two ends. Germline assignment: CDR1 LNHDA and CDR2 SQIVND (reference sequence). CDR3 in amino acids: CASSTGFWLVPAEAFF. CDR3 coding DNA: TGTGCCAGTAGTACAGGGTTCTGGTTGGTCCCCGCTGAAGCTTTCTTT.

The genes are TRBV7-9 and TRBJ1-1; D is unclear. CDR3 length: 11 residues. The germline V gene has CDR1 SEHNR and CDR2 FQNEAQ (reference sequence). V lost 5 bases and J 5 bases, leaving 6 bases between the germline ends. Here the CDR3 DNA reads TGTGCCAGCAGCGGACGGACTGAAGCTTTCTTT. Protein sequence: CASSGRTEAFF.

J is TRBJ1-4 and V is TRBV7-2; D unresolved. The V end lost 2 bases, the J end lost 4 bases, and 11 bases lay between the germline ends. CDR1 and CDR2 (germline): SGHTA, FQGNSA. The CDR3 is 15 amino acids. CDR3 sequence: CASSLRVSVNEKLFF. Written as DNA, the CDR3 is TGTGCCAGCAGCTTAAGGGTGTCAGTTAATGAAAAACTGTTTTTT.

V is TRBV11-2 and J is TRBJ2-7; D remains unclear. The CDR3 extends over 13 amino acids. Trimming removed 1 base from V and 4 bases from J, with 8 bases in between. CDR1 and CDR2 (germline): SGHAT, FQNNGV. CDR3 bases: TGTGCCAGCAGCTTAGGGCCGGTATACGAGCAGTACTTC. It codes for CASSLGPVYEQYF.

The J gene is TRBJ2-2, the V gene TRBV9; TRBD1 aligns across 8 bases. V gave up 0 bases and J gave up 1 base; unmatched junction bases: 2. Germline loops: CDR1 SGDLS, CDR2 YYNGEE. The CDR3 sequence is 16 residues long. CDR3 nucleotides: TGTGCCAGCAGCGTAGGAGGGACAGGGAACACCGGGGAGCTGTTTTTT. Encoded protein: CASSVGGTGNTGELFF.

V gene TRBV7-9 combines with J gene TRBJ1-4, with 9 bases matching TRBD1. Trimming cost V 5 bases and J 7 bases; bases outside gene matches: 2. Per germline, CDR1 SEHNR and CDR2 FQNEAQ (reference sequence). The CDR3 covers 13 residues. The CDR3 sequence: CASSTGGGEKLFF. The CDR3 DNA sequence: TGTGCCAGCAGCACAGGGGGCGGTGAAAAACTGTTTTTT.

The CDR3 here is CASSEPLRGANTEAFF. In nucleotides, the CDR3 is TGCGCCAGCAGTGAGCCCCTTAGGGGGGCAAACACTGAAGCTTTCTTT. The chain links TRBV10-2 to TRBJ1-1; possible D gene TRBD1, 6 bases. Per germline, CDR1 WSHSY and CDR2 SAAADI. V was pared by 2 bases and J by 2 bases, with 15 bases between. This CDR3 spans 16 amino acids.